A single sample is the source of the 3 T cell receptor beta chains below, sequenced in a study of blood T cell repertoires in COVID-19 (TCRdb year 2020). The receptor library was made with the immunoSEQ multiplex PCR assay. The immuneACCESS repertoire file appears here via TCRdb, limited to in-frame rearrangements. These files lack a portion of the clones; in checked studies, under half of the deficit traces to unresolved V genes, and the cause of the others is not known. The sample profile shows about 120,000 clones; over 75% of them were found once. Jointly, the top ten make up 25% to 30% of the sample. The sample consisted of peripheral blood. The origin of the receptors is a woman of 80 years or more with acute or convalescent COVID-19.

J is TRBJ2-2 and V is TRBV11-2; a possible D gene is TRBD1 (6 bases). Germline CDR1 and CDR2: SGHAT and FQNNGV. This CDR3 contains 15 residues. Trimming removed 4 bases at V and 1 base at J, with 10 bases between. In nucleotides, the CDR3 is TGTGCCAGCAGCTCTCAGGGGCTGAACACCGGGGAGCTGTTTTTT. Translating gives CASSSQGLNTGELFF.

V gene TRBV18 combines with J gene TRBJ2-1; 14 bases align to TRBD2. Germline V CDR1 and CDR2: KGHSH, LQKENI. This CDR3 region has 16 residues. Trimming took 3 bases from V and 15 from J; bases not matched to a gene: 13. This CDR3 is CASSPWTSGGPARMFF. The CDR3 DNA reads TGTGCCAGCTCACCTTGGACTAGCGGGGGGCCAGCAAGAATGTTCTTC.

The chain is built from TRBV5-4 and TRBJ1-2; TRBD1 matches 8 bases. Trimming at V came to 0 bases and at J to 5 bases, leaving 6 bases not matched to a gene. The germline V gene has CDR1 SGHNT and CDR2 YYREEE (reference sequence). CDR3 length: 15 amino acids. The chain's CDR3 is CASSLGSGQGYGYTF. CDR3 nucleotides: TGTGCCAGCAGCTTGGGATCAGGACAGGGATATGGCTACACCTTC. The whole variable domain, remainder taken from reference TRBV5-4 and TRBJ1-2, is ETGVTQSPTHLIKTRGQQVTLRCSSQSGHNTVSWYQQALGQGPQFIFQYYREEENGRGNFPPRFSGLQFPNYSSELNVNALELDDSALYLCASSLGSGQGYGYTFGSGTRLTVV.